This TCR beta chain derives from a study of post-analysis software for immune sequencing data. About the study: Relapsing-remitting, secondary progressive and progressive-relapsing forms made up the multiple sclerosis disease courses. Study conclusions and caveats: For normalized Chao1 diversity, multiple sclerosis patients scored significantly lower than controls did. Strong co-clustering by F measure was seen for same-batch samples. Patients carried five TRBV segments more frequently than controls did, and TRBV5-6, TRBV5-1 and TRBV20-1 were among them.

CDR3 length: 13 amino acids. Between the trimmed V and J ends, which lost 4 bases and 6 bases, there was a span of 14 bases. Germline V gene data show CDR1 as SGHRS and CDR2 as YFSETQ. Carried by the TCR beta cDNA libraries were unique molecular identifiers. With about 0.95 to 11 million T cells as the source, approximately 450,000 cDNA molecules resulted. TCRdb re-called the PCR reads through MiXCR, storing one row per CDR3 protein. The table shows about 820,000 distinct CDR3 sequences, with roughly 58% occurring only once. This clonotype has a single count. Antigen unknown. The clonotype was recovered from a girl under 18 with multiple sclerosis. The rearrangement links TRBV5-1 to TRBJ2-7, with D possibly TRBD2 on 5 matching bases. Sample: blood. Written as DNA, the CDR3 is TGCGCCAGCAGCGAGGACGGGGTCGGCGAGCAGTACTTC. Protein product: CASSEDGVGEQYF.